Here is one TCR beta chain with its context. This entry belongs to a study of T cell responses to AZD1222 COVID-19 vaccine. Repertoires were generated with immunoSEQ multiplex PCR, while TCRdb's copy carries only in-frame clones and drops some. The profile covers some 130,000 clones, with 70% to 90% appearing a single time and approximately 8% taken by the ten largest. The material sequenced was peripheral blood, taken 28 days after the second dose of the MenACWY control vaccine. The source is an adult who received the MenACWY meningococcal vaccine as a control.

CDR3 sequence (DNA): TGTGCCAGCAGCTTGGAGGGCCCCTCTGGAAACACCATATATTTT. Translated, it gives CASSLEGPSGNTIYF. The rearrangement joins TRBV11-2 to TRBJ1-3; D not certain. The CDR3 extends over 15 amino acids. The germline V gene has CDR1 SGHAT and CDR2 FQNNGV. V was pared by 3 bases and J by 0 bases, with 9 bases between.